In this sample, the clone carrying this T cell receptor (beta chain) turned up many times. This sample stems from a study of early T cells in non-severe SARS-CoV-2 infection. Looking at the study overall: Sequencing was performed on bulk RNA from unsorted whole blood, leaving chains unpaired.

Each single cDNA molecule received a unique molecular identifier. From the 5' RACE reads, TCRdb called clonotypes with MiXCR, one entry per CDR3 protein. This sample has about 83,000 distinct CDR3 sequences, with 8.5% to 12% found just once. The CDR3 runs to 12 residues. CDR1 is SGHTA, CDR2 FQGNSA, per germline. V was pared by 3 bases and J by 7 bases, with 10 bases between. The V call is TRBV7-2, the J call TRBJ2-7; D unclear. This TCR was recovered from an adult who was a healthcare worker with PCR-confirmed SARS-CoV-2 infection or an uninfected control (not recorded which). Sequencing was performed on whole blood, taken at baseline. The CDR3 DNA reads TGTGCCAGCAGCTTGCAACGAACTGAGCAGTACTTC. It codes for CASSLQRTEQYF.